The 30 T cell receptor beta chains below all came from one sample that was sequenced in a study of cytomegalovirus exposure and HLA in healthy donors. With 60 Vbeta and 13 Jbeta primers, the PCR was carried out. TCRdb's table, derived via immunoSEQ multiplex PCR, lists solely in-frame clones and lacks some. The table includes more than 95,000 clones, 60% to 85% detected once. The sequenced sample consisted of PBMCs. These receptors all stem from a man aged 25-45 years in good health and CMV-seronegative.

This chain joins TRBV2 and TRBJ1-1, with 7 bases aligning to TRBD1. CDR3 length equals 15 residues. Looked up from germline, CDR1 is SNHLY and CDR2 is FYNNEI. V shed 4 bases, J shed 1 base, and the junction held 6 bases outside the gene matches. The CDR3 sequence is CASSARDSGNTEAFF. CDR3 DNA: TGTGCCAGCAGTGCAAGGGACAGCGGGAACACTGAAGCTTTCTTT.

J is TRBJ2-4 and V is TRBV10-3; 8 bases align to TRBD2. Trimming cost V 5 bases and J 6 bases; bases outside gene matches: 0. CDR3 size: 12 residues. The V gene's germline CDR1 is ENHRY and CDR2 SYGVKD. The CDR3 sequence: CAISSGGNIQYF. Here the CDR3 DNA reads TGTGCCATCAGTAGCGGGGGAAACATTCAGTACTTC.

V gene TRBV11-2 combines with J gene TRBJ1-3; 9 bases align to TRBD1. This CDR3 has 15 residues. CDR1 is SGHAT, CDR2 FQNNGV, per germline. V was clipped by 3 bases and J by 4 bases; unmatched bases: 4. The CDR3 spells CASSLGTGTGNTIYF. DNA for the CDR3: TGTGCCAGCAGCTTGGGGACAGGGACGGGAAACACCATATATTTT.

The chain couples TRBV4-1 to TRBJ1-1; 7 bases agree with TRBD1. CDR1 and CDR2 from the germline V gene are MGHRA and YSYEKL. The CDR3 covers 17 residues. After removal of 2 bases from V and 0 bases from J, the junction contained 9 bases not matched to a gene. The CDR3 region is CASSQFGTALMNTEAFF. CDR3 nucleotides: TGCGCCAGCAGCCAATTCGGGACAGCGCTCATGAACACTGAAGCTTTCTTT.

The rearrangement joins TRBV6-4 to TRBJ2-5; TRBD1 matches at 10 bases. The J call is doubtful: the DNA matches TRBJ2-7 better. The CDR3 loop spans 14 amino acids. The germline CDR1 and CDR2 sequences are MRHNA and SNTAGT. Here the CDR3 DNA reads TGTGCCAGCAGTGATGGGGACAGGGGCTACGAGCAGTACTTC. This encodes CASSDGDRGYEQYF.

CDR3 sequence: CASSPDRSYGYTF. The CDR3 DNA follows: TGTGCCAGCTCACCAGATCGGAGCTATGGCTACACCTTC. The J gene is TRBJ1-2, the V gene TRBV18; D ambiguous. CDR1 and CDR2 from the germline V gene are KGHSH and LQKENI. This CDR3 is 13 amino acids long. V was clipped by 2 bases and J by 4 bases, with 8 bases between them.

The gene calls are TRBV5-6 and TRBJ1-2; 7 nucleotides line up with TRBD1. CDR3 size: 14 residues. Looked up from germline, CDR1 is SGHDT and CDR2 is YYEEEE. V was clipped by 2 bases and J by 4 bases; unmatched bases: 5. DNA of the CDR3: TGTGCCAGCAGCTTCGGACAGGTCATCTATGGCTACACCTTC. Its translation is CASSFGQVIYGYTF.

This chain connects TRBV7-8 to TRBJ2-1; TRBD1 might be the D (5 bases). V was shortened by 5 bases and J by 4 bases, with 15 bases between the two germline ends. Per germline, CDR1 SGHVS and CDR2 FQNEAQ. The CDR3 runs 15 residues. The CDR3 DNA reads TGTGCCAGCAGCAAAACAGGCCGGCCATACAATGAGCAGTTCTTC. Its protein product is CASSKTGRPYNEQFF.

The CDR3 spells CASSEAGGGNQPQHF. The CDR3 nucleotides read TGTGCCAGCAGTGAAGCGGGCGGGGGCAATCAGCCCCAGCATTTT. This chain links TRBV6-1 with TRBJ1-5; no clear D. CDR3 length equals 15 residues. The V and J ends lost 0 bases and 2 bases respectively, with 8 bases between them. CDR1 and CDR2 from the germline V gene are MNHNS and SASEGT.

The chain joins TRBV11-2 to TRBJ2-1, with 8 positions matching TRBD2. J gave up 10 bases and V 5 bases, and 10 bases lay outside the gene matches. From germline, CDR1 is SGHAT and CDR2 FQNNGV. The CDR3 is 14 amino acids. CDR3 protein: CASSPSQVAGEQFF. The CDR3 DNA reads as TGTGCCAGCAGCCCTTCGCAGGTAGCGGGAGAGCAGTTCTTC.

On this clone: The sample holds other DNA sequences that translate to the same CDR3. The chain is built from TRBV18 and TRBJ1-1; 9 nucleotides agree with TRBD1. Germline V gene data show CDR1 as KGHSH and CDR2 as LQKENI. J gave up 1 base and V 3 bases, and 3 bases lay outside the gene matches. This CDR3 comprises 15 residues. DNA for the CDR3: TGTGCCAGCTCACCTAGGACAGGGGCGAACACTGAAGCTTTCTTT. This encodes CASSPRTGANTEAFF.

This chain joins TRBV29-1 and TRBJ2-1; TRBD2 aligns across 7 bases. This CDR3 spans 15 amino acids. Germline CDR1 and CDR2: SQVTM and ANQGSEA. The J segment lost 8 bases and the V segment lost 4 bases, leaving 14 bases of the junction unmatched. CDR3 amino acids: CSVGSLAVEVYEQFF. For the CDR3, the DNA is TGCAGCGTTGGGAGCCTAGCGGTGGAGGTATATGAGCAGTTCTTC.

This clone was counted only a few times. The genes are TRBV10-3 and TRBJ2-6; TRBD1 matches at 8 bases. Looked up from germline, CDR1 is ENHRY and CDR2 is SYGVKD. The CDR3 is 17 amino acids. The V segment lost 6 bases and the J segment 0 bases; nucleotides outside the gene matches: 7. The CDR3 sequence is CAIRGGQALSGANVLTF. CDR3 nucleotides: TGTGCCATCAGGGGGGGACAGGCCCTCTCTGGGGCCAACGTCCTGACTTTC.

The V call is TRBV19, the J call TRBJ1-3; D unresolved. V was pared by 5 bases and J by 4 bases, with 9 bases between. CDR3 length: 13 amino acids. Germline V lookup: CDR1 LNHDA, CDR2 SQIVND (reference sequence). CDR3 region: CASSAIQGNTIYF. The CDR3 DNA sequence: TGTGCCAGTAGTGCGATACAGGGAAACACCATATATTTT.

In nucleotides, the CDR3 is TGCGCCAGCAGCTCCAAGACAGGGGCGAGGGGCACAGATACGCAGTATTTT. Protein product: CASSSKTGARGTDTQYF. V usage is TRBV5-1 and J usage is TRBJ2-3; 8 bases match TRBD1. The CDR3 extends over 17 amino acids. V trimming: 3 bases; J trimming: 1 base; junction bases outside the gene matches: 10. In germline, CDR1 is SGHRS, CDR2 YFSETQ.

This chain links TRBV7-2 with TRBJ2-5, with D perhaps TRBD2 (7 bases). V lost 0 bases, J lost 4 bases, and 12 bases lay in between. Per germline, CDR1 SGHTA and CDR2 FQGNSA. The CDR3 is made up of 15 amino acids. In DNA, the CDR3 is TGTGCCAGCAGCTTAGCGGGGGGGCGCGGAGAGACCCAGTACTTC. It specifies CASSLAGGRGETQYF.

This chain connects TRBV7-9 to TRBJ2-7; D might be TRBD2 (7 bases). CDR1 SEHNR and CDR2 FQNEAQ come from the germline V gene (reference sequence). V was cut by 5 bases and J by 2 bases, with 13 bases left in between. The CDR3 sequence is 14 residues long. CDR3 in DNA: TGTGCCAGCAGCCTCGGGGGGCAGCCCTACGAGCAGTACTTC. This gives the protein CASSLGGQPYEQYF.

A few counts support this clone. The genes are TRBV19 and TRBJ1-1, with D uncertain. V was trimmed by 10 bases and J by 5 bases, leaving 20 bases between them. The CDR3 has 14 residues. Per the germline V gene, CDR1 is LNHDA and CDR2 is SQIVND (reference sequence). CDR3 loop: CAIATRGDRTEAFF. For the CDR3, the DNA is TGTGCCATAGCGACTCGGGGTGATAGGACTGAAGCTTTCTTT.

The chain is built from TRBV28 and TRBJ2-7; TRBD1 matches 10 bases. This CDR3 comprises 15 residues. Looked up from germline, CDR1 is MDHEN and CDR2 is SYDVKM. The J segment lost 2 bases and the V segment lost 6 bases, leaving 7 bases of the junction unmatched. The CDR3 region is CASRPTGTGAYEQYF. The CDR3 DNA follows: TGTGCCAGCAGACCCACCGGGACAGGGGCCTACGAGCAGTACTTC.

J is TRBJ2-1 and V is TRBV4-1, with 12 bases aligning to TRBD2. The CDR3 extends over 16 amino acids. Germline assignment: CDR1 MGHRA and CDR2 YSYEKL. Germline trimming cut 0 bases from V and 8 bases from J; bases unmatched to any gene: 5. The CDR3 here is CASSQEGLAGMHEQFF. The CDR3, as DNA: TGCGCCAGCAGCCAAGAAGGACTAGCGGGAATGCATGAGCAGTTCTTC.

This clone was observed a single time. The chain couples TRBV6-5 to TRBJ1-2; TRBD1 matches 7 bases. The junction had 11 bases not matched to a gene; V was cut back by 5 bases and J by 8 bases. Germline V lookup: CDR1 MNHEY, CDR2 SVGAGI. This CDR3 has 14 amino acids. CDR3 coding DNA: TGTGCCAGCAGTAGACAGGGTGGCCAGGGAGGCTACACCTTC. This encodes CASSRQGGQGGYTF.

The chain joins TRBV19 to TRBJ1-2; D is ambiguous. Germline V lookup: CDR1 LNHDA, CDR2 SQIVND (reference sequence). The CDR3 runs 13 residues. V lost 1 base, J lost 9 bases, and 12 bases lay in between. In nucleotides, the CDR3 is TGTGCCAGTAGTATAGTCAAAGCCAGGAGCTACACCTTC. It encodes CASSIVKARSYTF.

The CDR3 spells CASSYGRRGLTEAFF. The CDR3 DNA is TGTGCCAGCAGTTACGGCAGAAGGGGGCTCACTGAAGCTTTCTTT. V gene TRBV6-5 combines with J gene TRBJ1-1; 7 positions agree with TRBD1. V lost 2 bases to trimming and J lost 4 bases; unmatched junction nucleotides: 7. The length of the CDR3 is 15 residues. Germline V lookup: CDR1 MNHEY, CDR2 SVGAGI.

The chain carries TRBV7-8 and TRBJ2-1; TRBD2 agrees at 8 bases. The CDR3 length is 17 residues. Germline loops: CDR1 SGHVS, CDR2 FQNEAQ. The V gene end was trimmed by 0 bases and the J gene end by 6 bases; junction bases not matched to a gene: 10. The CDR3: CASSLATSSGRVNEQFF. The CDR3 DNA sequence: TGTGCCAGCAGCTTAGCAACGTCGAGCGGGAGAGTCAATGAGCAGTTCTTC.

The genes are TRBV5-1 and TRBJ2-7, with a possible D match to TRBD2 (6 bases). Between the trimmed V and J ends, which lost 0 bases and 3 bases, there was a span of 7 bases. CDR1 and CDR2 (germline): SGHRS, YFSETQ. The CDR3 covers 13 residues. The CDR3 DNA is TGCGCCAGCAGCTTGGGACTAGTCTACGAGCAGTACTTC. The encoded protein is CASSLGLVYEQYF.

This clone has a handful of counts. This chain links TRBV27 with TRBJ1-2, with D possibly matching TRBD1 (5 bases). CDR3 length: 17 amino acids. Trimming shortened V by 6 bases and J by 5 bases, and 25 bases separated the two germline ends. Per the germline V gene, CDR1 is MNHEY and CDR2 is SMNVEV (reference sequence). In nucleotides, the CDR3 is TGTGCCAGCAGCCTTAGCGTGGGGGGTAGGCAGTATTATGGCTACACCTTC. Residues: CASSLSVGGRQYYGYTF.

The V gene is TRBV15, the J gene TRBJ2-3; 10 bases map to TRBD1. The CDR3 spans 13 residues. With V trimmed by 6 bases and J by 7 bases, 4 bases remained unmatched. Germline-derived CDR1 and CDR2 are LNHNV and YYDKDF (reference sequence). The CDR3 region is CATRDRGPNTQYF. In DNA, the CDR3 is TGTGCCACCAGAGACAGGGGGCCGAATACGCAGTATTTT. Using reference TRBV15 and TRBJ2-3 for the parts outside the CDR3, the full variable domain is DAMVIQNPRYQVTQFGKPVTLSCSQTLNHNVMYWYQQKSSQAPKLLFHYYDKDFNNEADTPDNFQSRRPNTSFCFLDIRSPGLGDTAMYLCATRDRGPNTQYFGPGTRLTVL.

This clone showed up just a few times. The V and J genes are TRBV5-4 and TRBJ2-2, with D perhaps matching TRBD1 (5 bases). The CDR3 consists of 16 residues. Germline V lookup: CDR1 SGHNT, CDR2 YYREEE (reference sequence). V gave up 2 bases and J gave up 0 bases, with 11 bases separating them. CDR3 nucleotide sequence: TGTGCCAGCAGCTTCCGGACATCCCCGAACACCGGGGAGCTGTTTTTT. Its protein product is CASSFRTSPNTGELFF.

In DNA, the CDR3 is TGTGCCAGCAGTCCCAGAGGGAATCAGCCCCAGCATTTT. Protein: CASSPRGNQPQHF. The J gene is TRBJ1-5, the V gene TRBV27; D gene uncertain. V shed 5 bases and J shed 4 bases, with 9 bases lying between them. CDR1 MNHEY and CDR2 SMNVEV come from the germline V gene (reference sequence). The CDR3 has 13 amino acids.

The CDR3 DNA follows: TGTGCCAGCAGCTTGTTGAATCGGCGGGGGCATAGTGAAGCTTTCTTT. Translating it yields CASSLLNRRGHSEAFF. V usage is TRBV5-6 and J usage is TRBJ1-1; possible D gene TRBD1, 6 bases. This CDR3 contains 16 residues. Germline V gene lookup returns CDR1 SGHDT and CDR2 YYEEEE. With 1 base removed from V and 7 bases from J, the gap between germline ends came to 20 bases.